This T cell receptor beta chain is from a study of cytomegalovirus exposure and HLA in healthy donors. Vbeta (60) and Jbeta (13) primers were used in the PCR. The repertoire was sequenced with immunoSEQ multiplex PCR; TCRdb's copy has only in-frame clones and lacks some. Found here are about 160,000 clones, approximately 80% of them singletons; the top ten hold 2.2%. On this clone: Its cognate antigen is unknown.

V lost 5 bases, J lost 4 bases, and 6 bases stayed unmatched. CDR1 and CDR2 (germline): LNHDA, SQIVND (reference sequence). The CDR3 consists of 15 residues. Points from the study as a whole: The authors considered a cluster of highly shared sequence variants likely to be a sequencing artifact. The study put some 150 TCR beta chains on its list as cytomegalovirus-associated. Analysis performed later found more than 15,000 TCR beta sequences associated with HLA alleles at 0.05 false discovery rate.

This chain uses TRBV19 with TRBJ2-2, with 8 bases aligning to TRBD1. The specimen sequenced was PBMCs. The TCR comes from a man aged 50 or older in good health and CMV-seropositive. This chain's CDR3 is CASSPDRGGTGELFF. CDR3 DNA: TGTGCCAGTAGTCCTGACAGGGGTGGCACCGGGGAGCTGTTTTTT. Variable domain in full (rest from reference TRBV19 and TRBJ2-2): DGGITQSPKYLFRKEGQNVTLSCEQNLNHDAMYWYRQDPGQGLRLIYYSQIVNDFQKGDIAEGYSVSREKKESFPLTVTSAQKNPTAFYLCASSPDRGGTGELFFGEGSRLTVL.